The following is a TCR beta chain sequence with its context. Its antigen is undetermined. From the germline J gene comes the end of the CDR3, since the read stops 3 residues before it. The assay was immunoSEQ multiplex PCR, and TCRdb's table has in-frame clones only and misses some. The record shows under 45,000 clones for this sample, with no singletons present. The source of the sample is a study of T cell clonality in common variable immunodeficiency. Study-wide results and limits: Compared with controls, CVID subjects had fewer shared TCRbeta clones.

This CDR3 is built from 11 residues. Germline-derived CDR1 and CDR2 are GTSNPN and SVGIG (reference sequence). What was sequenced was peripheral blood mononuclear cells. The chain links TRBV30 to TRBJ1-4; D unclear. This TCR derives from a person aged 18-70 years in good health. The CDR3 sequence is CAWTKGPPLFF. The covered CDR3 bases are TGTGCCTGGACGAAGGGTCCACCA.